The rows below give T cell receptor beta chains drawn from one sample of a study of blood T cell repertoires in COVID-19. The table came from immunoSEQ multiplex PCR; TCRdb's copy has only in-frame clones and leaves some out. Among about 110,000 clones listed, approximately 84% were seen once. The specimen sequenced was peripheral blood. Every receptor here comes from a woman between 50 and 59 years old with acute or convalescent COVID-19. CDR3s include the opening cysteine and the closing phenylalanine or tryptophan. A D gene is named only where the DNA matches it firmly. Expanded clones are given a class, and other clones once, few, many or no size at all.

j_call d_call clone_size v_call cdr3_nt cdr3_aa
TRBJ1-2 . . TRBV9 TGTGCCAGCAGCGTCGCCTCGGACAGATCTAACTATGGCTACACCTTC CASSVASDRSNYGYTF
TRBJ1-2 TRBD1 . TRBV24-1 TGTGCCACCAGTGATTCTACAGGGGGCGACTATGGCTACACCTTC CATSDSTGGDYGYTF
TRBJ1-6 TRBD1 . TRBV5-1 TGCGCCAGCAGCTTGGGGGACAGGATCAATTCACCCCTCCACTTT CASSLGDRINSPLHF
TRBJ2-1 . . TRBV24-1 TGTGCCACCAGTGATTTGAGGGGGGGCCCGACCACTTACAATGAGCAGTTCTTC CATSDLRGGPTTYNEQFF
TRBJ1-3 . . TRBV9 TGTGCCAGCAGCGCCCCCGCAGGCTCCCTGGGAAACACCATATATTTT CASSAPAGSLGNTIYF
TRBJ1-1 TRBD1 few TRBV6-1 TGTGCCAGCAGTGAACCAAGGACAGGGTCGGACGAAGCTTTCTTT CASSEPRTGSDEAFF
TRBJ1-2 TRBD1 few TRBV5-8 TGTGCCCTACTTCTTCTCGGACAGGGAGGAGGCTATGGCTACACCTTC CALLLLGQGGGYGYTF
TRBJ2-3 TRBD2 . TRBV9 TGTGCCAGCAGCGTAGGACTAGCGGGGGGGACAGATACGCAGTATTTT CASSVGLAGGTDTQYF
TRBJ1-5 TRBD1 once TRBV5-1 TGCGCCAGCAGCTTGGAGGGACAGGTGGGTCAGCCCCAGCATTTT CASSLEGQVGQPQHF
TRBJ1-5 TRBD1 once TRBV10-1 TGCGCCATTACAGGGGCCCGGCAGCCCCAGCATTTT CAITGARQPQHF
TRBJ1-2 . . TRBV10-3 TGTGCCATCAGTGCCAGCTATGGCTACACCTTC CAISASYGYTF
TRBJ2-7 TRBD1 . TRBV2 TGTGCCAGCCTTCAGGGGGCCGGCGAGCAGTACTTC CASLQGAGEQYF
TRBJ2-5 TRBD1 . TRBV5-1 TGCGCCAGCAGCTTGCAGGGGGCGCGTGGGGAGACCCAGTACTTC CASSLQGARGETQYF
TRBJ1-2 . . TRBV5-5 TGTGCCAGCAGCTTGGCGCAGGGATCCTTCTATGGCTACACCTTC CASSLAQGSFYGYTF
TRBJ2-2 TRBD2 . TRBV7-3 TGTGCCAGCAGCTTGTTAGCGGGGGATACCGGGGAGCTGTTTTTT CASSLLAGDTGELFF
TRBJ1-1 . once TRBV5-1 TGCGCCAGCAGCTGGGGGGTTGAGAACACTGAAGCTTTCTTT CASSWGVENTEAFF
TRBJ1-2 TRBD1 . TRBV5-4 TGTGCCAGCAGCTCAACGACAGGGGTCTATGGCTACACCTTC CASSSTTGVYGYTF
TRBJ2-3 . . TRBV5-1 TGCGCCAGCAGCTCCAGATCTAGCACAGATACGCAGTATTTT CASSSRSSTDTQYF
TRBJ1-2 TRBD1 . TRBV29-1 TGCAGCGTGGGGGACAGTAACTATGGCTACACCTTC CSVGDSNYGYTF
TRBJ2-7 TRBD1 few TRBV6-5 TGTGCCAGCAGCCAGACAGGGAATAACTACGAGCAGTACTTC CASSQTGNNYEQYF
TRBJ2-2 TRBD1 . TRBV5-1 TGCGCCAGCAGCTTTCAGGGGGTCGCCGGCACCGGGGAGCTGTTTTTT CASSFQGVAGTGELFF
TRBJ1-6 . . TRBV5-5 TGTGCCAGCAGCTTACGAGACAGCCGTAATTCACCCCTCCACTTT CASSLRDSRNSPLHF
TRBJ1-1 . . TRBV28 TGTGCCAGCAGTCTGAGTTTTGAAGCTTTCTTT CASSLSFEAFF
TRBJ2-1 . once TRBV6-5 TGTGCCAGCAGGCGCCCACAGGGCCCTGGCAATGAGCAGTTCTTC CASRRPQGPGNEQFF
TRBJ1-6 TRBD1 . TRBV5-1 TGCGCCAGCTCCCGGACAGGGCACACCTCCTATAATTCACCCCTCCACTTT CASSRTGHTSYNSPLHF
TRBJ2-2 . . TRBV5-1 TGCGCCAGCAGCTTGTCAGGTACTTCGAACACCGGGGAGCTGTTTTTT CASSLSGTSNTGELFF
TRBJ1-2 . once TRBV7-9 TGTGCCAGCAGCTCGACAGCAAACTATGGCTACACCTTC CASSSTANYGYTF
TRBJ1-4 . . TRBV5-6 TGTGCCAGCAGCTCTGGTTGGGACACGTTTCAAAAACTGTTTTTT CASSSGWDTFQKLFF
TRBJ1-1 TRBD1 . TRBV19 TGTGCCAGTGGGACAGGGGGCAAGAGCACTGAAGCTTTCTTT CASGTGGKSTEAFF
TRBJ2-3 . . TRBV27 TGTGCCAGCAACACCCGGGGGACTAGCACAGATACGCAGTATTTT CASNTRGTSTDTQYF
TRBJ1-2 . . TRBV6-5 TGTGCCAGCCTAGCCTTTGGGGCTAACTATGGCTACACCTTC CASLAFGANYGYTF
TRBJ2-7 . . TRBV11-2 TGTGCCAGCAGCTTAGGAGGGCAGTCCTACGAGCAGTACTTC CASSLGGQSYEQYF
TRBJ2-7 . . TRBV5-6 TGTGCCAGCAGCGAGTATTCGGACAGCCGGAGCTCCTACGAGCAGTACTTC CASSEYSDSRSSYEQYF
TRBJ2-7 . . TRBV5-1 TGCGCCAGCAGCTTGGTAGGGCGGGGATCCTACGAGCAGTACTTC CASSLVGRGSYEQYF
TRBJ1-2 TRBD1 . TRBV4-2 TGTGCCAGCAGCCACCAGGCCGTGGACAGGCTTCCTGGCTACACCTTC CASSHQAVDRLPGYTF
TRBJ2-1 . . TRBV15 TGTGCCACCAGCAGGGAGGGCTACAATGAGCAGTTCTTC CATSREGYNEQFF
TRBJ1-1 TRBD1 . TRBV3-1/TRBV3-2 TGTGCCAGCAGCCCGGGACAGTTCCCTAACACTGAAGCTTTCTTT CASSPGQFPNTEAFF
TRBJ1-5 . few TRBV28 TGTGCCAGCCTACTCGGGGGTGGGAGCAATCAGCCCCAGCATTTT CASLLGGGSNQPQHF
TRBJ1-4 TRBD1 once TRBV5-6 TGTGCCAGCAGCTCCCGGGACAGGGGGCCTGAAAAACTGTTTTTT CASSSRDRGPEKLFF
TRBJ1-5 . . TRBV5-1 TGCGCCAGCAGCCCTGATGGGCAGGGGCGGTTTCAGCCCCAGCATTTT CASSPDGQGRFQPQHF
TRBJ2-5 TRBD2 . TRBV5-1 TGCGCCAGCAGCTCCCAGAGCGGGGGTCAAGAGACCCAGTACTTC CASSSQSGGQETQYF
TRBJ2-7 TRBD2 . TRBV7-2 TGTGCCAGCAGCTTATTTCAGCGGGAGCCTGCGTACTTC CASSLFQREPAYF
TRBJ2-6 . . TRBV5-1 TGCGCCAGCAGCTCGGAGGGCGCCTCCTACACCACCTCTGGGGCCAACGTCCTGACTTTC CASSSEGASYTTSGANVLTF
TRBJ2-3 . . TRBV3-1/TRBV3-2 TGTGCCAGCAGCCGGGCCCCGAAAGATACGCAGTATTTT CASSRAPKDTQYF
TRBJ2-1 TRBD2 . TRBV6-1 TGTGCCAGCAGTGAATATGGACTAGCGGGGGATGAGCAGTTCTTC CASSEYGLAGDEQFF
TRBJ2-3 . . TRBV19 TGTGCCAGTAGTACCCCCCAGGGGGGATCTGATACGCAGTATTTT CASSTPQGGSDTQYF
TRBJ2-2 TRBD1 few TRBV18 TGTGCCAGCTCACGCCGGGACAGGGCAAACACCGGGGAGCTGTTTTTT CASSRRDRANTGELFF
TRBJ1-6 . . TRBV6-5 TGTGCCAGCAGTTACCCCTTGAACAGGCCCGATTCACCCCTCCACTTT CASSYPLNRPDSPLHF